This T cell receptor (beta chain) appears in the sequencing data of a study of Graves' ophthalmopathy and Graves' hyperthyroidism. Amplified material comprised TCR beta CDR3 regions derived from RNA transcripts. The first round was an RT-PCR with HTBI primers, and the second round was a multiplex PCR. TCRdb processed the multiplex PCR reads anew with MiXCR; each CDR3 protein has one entry. The table lists 450,000 or so distinct CDR3 sequences, around 14% of them singletons. This clonotype has more than one count but fewer than ten. Having ophthalmopathy, the donors showed moderate-to-severe activity, CAS ≥3 and NOSPECS ≥4, with disease lasting under 3 months. Diagnosis relied on clinical symptoms, serum thyroxine, TRAb, thyroid ultrasound and orbital computed tomography. The CDR3 runs 18 residues. Looked up from germline, CDR1 is LGHNT and CDR2 is FRNRAP. Trimming took off 2 bases at V and 0 bases at J, with 14 bases between the two ends.

Specimen: blood. The gene calls are TRBV12-5 and TRBJ2-6; D is possibly TRBD1 (6 bases). This TCR was sampled from a woman aged 25-40 years with Graves' ophthalmopathy. The chain's CDR3 is CASGLPQGRVSGANVLTF. Here the CDR3 DNA reads TGTGCTAGTGGTTTGCCACAGGGACGGGTCTCTGGGGCCAACGTCCTGACTTTC.